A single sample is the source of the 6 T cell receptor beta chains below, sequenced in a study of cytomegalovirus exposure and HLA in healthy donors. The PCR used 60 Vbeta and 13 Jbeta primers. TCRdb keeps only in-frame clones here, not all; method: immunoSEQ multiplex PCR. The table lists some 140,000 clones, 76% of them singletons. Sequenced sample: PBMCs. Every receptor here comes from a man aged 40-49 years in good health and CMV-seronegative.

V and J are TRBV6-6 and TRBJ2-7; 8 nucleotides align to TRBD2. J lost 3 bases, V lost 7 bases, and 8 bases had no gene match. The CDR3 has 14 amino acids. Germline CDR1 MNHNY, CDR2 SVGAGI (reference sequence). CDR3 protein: CASKAVAGLYEQYF. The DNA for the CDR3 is TGTGCCAGCAAAGCGGTAGCGGGGCTCTACGAGCAGTACTTC.

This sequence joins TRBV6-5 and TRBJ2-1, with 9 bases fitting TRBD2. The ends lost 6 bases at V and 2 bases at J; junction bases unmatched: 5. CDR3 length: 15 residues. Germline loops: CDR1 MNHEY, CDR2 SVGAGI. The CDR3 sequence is CASSWVAGAYNEQFF. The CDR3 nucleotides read TGTGCCAGCAGCTGGGTAGCGGGAGCCTACAATGAGCAGTTCTTC.

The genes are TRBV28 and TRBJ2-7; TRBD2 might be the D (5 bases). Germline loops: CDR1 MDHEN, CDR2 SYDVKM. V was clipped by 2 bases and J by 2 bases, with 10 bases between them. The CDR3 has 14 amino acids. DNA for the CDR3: TGTGCCAGCAGTTTAGTGGGGAGTACCTACGAGCAGTACTTC. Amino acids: CASSLVGSTYEQYF. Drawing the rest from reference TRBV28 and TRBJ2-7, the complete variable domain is DVKVTQSSRYLVKRTGEKVFLECVQDMDHENMFWYRQDPGLGLRLIYFSYDVKMKEKGDIPEGYSVSREKKERFSLILESASTNQTSMYLCASSLVGSTYEQYFGPGTRLTVT.

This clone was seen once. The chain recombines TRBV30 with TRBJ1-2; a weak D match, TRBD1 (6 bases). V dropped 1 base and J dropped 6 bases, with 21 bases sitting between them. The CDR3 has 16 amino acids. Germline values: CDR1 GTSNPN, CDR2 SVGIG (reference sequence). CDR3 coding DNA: TGTGCCTGGAGTGGCCCCTTCACCGGGGGGGCGAATGGCTACACCTTC. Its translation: CAWSGPFTGGANGYTF.

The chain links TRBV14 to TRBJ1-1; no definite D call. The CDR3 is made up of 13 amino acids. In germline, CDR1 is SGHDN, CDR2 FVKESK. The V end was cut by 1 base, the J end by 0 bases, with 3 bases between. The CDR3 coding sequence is TGTGCCAGCAGCCAAGGAGTGAACACTGAAGCTTTCTTT. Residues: CASSQGVNTEAFF.

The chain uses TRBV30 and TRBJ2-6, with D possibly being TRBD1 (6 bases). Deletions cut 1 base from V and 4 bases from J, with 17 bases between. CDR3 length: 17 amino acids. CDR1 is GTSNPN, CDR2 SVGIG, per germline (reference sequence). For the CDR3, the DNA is TGTGCCTGGAGTGGGGTACAGGGTCAGAAAGGGGCCAACGTCCTGACTTTC. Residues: CAWSGVQGQKGANVLTF.